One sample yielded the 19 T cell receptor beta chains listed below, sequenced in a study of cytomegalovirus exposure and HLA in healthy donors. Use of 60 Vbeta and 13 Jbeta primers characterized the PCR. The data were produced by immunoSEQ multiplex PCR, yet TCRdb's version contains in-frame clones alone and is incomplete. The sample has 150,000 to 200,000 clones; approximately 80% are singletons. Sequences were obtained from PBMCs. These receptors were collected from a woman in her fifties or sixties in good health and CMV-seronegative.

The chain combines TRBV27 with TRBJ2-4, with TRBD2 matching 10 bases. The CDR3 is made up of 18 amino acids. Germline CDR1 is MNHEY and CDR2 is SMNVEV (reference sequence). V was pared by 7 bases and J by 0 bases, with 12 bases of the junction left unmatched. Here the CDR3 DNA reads TGTGCCAGCAACCCGAGCGGGAGGGCCGCTCTAGCCAAAAACATTCAGTACTTC. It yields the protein CASNPSGRAALAKNIQYF.

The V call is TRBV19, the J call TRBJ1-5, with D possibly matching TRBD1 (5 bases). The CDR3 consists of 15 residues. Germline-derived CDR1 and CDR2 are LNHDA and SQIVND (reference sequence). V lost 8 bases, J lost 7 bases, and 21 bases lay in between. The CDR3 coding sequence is TGTGCCAGTGACCCAACCTTGGGGCGGGGACAGCCCCAGCATTTT. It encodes CASDPTLGRGQPQHF. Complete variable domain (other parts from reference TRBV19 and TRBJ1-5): DGGITQSPKYLFRKEGQNVTLSCEQNLNHDAMYWYRQDPGQGLRLIYYSQIVNDFQKGDIAEGYSVSREKKESFPLTVTSAQKNPTAFYLCASDPTLGRGQPQHFGDGTRLSIL.

CDR3 nucleotides: TGCAGCGTCCAACGGGACAGGGAGTATAATGAGCAGTTCTTC. Translation: CSVQRDREYNEQFF. This rearrangement joins TRBV29-1 to TRBJ2-1, with 9 nucleotides matching TRBD1. The germline gives CDR1 SQVTM, CDR2 ANQGSEA. The CDR3 has 14 amino acids. The J segment lost 7 bases and the V segment lost 6 bases, leaving 10 bases of the junction unmatched.

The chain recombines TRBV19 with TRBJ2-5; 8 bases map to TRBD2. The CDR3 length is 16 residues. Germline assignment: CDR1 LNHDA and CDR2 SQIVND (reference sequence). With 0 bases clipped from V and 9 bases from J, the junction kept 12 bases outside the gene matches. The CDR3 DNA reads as TGTGCCAGTAGTATAGATCCGCGGGGGGCCCCGAGGGCCCAGTACTTC. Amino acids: CASSIDPRGAPRAQYF.

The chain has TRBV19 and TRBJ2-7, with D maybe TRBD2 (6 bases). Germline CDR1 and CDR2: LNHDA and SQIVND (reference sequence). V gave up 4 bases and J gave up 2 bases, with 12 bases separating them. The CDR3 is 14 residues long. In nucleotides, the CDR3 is TGTGCCAGTAGTAGCGGGACTGGTACCTACGAGCAGTACTTC. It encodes CASSSGTGTYEQYF.

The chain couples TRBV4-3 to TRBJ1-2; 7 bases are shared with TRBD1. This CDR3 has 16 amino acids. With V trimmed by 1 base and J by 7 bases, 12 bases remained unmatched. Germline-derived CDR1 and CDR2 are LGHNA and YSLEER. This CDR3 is CASSQGPPQGRGGYTF. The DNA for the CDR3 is TGCGCCAGCAGCCAAGGCCCACCACAGGGGCGGGGTGGCTACACCTTC.

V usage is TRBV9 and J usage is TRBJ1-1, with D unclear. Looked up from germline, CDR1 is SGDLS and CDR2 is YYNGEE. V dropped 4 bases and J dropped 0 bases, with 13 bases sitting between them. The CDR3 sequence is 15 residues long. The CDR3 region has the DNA TGTGCCAGCAGCAATGAAGGGAGCTTGAACACTGAAGCTTTCTTT. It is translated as CASSNEGSLNTEAFF.

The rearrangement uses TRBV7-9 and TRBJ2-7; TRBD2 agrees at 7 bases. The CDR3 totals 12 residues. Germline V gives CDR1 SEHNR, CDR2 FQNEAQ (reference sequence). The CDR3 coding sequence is TGTGCAACCCGCGGGAGCTCCTACGAGCAGTACTTC. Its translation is CATRGSSYEQYF.

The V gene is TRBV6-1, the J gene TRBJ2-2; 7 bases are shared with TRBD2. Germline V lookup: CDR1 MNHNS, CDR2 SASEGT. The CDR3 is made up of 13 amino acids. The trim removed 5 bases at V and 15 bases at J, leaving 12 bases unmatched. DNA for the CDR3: TGTGCCAGCAGTTCCCCTAGGGAGGGATATTTGTTTTTT. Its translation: CASSSPREGYLFF.

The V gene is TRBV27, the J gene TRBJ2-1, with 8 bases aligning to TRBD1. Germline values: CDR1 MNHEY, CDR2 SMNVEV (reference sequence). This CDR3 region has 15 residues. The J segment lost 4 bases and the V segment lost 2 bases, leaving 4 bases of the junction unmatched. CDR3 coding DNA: TGTGCCAGCAGTTTAGGCCAGGGGGCTTACAATGAGCAGTTCTTC. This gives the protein CASSLGQGAYNEQFF.

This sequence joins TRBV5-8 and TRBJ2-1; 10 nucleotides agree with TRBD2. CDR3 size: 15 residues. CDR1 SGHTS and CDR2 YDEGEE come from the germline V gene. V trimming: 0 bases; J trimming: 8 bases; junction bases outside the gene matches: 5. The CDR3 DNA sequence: TGTGCCAGCAGCTTGGAGCGGGAGGGTCGGGATGAGCAGTTCTTC. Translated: CASSLEREGRDEQFF.

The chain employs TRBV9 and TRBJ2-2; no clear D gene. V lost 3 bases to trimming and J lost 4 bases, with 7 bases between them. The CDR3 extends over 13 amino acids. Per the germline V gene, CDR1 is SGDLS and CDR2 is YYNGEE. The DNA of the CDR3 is TGTGCCAGCAGCGGAACAACCACCGGGGAGCTGTTTTTT. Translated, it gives CASSGTTTGELFF.

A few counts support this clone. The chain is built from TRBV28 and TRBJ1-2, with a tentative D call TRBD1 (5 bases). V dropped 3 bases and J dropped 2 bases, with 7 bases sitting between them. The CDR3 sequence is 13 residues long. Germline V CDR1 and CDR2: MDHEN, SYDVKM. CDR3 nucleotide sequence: TGTGCCAGCAGTTTGCGGGGCAACTATGGCTACACCTTC. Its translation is CASSLRGNYGYTF.

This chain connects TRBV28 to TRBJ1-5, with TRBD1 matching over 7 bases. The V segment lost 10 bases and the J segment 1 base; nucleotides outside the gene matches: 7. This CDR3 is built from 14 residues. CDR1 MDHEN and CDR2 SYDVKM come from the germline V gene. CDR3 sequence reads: CATGQDLSNQPQHF. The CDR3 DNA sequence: TGTGCCACCGGACAGGACCTCAGCAATCAGCCCCAGCATTTT.

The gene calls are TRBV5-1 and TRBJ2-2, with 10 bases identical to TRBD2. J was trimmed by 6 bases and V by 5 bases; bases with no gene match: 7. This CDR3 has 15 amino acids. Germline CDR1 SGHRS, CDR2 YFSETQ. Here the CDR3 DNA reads TGCGCCAGCAGAACTGCTAGCGGGAGTTCCGGGGAGCTGTTTTTT. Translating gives CASRTASGSSGELFF.

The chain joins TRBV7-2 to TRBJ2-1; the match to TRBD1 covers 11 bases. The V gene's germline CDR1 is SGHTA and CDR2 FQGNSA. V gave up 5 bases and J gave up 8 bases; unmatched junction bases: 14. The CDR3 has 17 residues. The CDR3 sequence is CASSAHRDRGFGDEQFF. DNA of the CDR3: TGTGCCAGCAGCGCCCACCGGGACAGGGGGTTCGGTGATGAGCAGTTCTTC.

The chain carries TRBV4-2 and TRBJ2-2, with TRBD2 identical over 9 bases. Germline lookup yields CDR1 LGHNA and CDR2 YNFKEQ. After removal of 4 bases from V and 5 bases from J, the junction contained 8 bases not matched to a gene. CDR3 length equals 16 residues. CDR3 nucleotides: TGTGCCAGCAGCCTAGGCCAGCGGGAGGAAACCGGGGAGCTGTTTTTT. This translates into CASSLGQREETGELFF.

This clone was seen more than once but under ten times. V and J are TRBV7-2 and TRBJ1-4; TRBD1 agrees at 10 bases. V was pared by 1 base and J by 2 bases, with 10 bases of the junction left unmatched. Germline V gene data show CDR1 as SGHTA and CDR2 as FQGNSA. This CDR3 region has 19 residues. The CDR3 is CASSLVRATGGYTNEKLFF. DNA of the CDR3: TGTGCCAGCAGCTTAGTTCGTGCGACAGGGGGCTATACTAATGAAAAACTGTTTTTT.

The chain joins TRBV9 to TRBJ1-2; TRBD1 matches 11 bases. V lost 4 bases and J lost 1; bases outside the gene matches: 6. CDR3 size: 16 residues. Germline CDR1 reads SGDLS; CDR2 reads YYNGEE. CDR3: CASSPQGQGVNYGYTF. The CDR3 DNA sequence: TGTGCCAGCAGCCCGCAGGGACAGGGGGTTAACTATGGCTACACCTTC.